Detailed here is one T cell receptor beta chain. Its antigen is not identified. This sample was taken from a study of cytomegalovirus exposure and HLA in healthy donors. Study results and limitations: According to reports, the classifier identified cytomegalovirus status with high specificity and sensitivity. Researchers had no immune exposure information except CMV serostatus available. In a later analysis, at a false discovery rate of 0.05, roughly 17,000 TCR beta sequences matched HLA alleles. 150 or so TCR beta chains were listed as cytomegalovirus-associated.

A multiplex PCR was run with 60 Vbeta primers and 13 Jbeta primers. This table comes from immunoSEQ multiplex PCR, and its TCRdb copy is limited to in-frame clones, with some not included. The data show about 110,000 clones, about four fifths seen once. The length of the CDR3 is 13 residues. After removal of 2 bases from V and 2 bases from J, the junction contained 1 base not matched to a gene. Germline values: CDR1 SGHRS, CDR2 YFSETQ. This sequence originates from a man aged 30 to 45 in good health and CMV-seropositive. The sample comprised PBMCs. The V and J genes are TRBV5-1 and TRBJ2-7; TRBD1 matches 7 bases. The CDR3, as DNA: TGCGCCAGCAGCTTCGGGACAGCCTACGAGCAGTACTTC. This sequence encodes CASSFGTAYEQYF.